The 19 T cell receptor beta chains listed next were all sequenced from one sample in a study of blood T cell repertoires in COVID-19. The data were produced by immunoSEQ multiplex PCR, yet TCRdb's version contains in-frame clones alone and is incomplete. The sample includes roughly 500,000 clones, 80% to 90% of them seen just once. Sequenced sample: peripheral blood. The receptors derive from a man aged 18 to 30 with COVID-19, enrolled during active disease.

This sequence joins TRBV7-9 and TRBJ2-7, with TRBD1 matching 11 bases. In germline, CDR1 is SEHNR, CDR2 FQNEAQ (reference sequence). This CDR3 comprises 14 residues. V lost 7 bases and J lost 3; bases outside the gene matches: 5. This chain's CDR3 is CASTRGTGGYEQYF. For the CDR3, the DNA is TGTGCCAGCACTAGGGGGACAGGGGGCTACGAGCAGTACTTC.

The chain couples TRBV2 to TRBJ1-5; 8 nucleotides line up with TRBD1. After removal of 6 bases from V and 4 bases from J, the junction contained 5 bases not matched to a gene. The germline CDR1 and CDR2 sequences are SNHLY and FYNNEI. CDR3 size: 14 residues. This CDR3 is CASRAGGGNQPQHF. CDR3 nucleotides: TGTGCCAGCAGGGCAGGGGGCGGGAATCAGCCCCAGCATTTT.

The V gene is TRBV5-4, the J gene TRBJ2-7, with 8 bases identical to TRBD2. The V gene's germline CDR1 is SGHNT and CDR2 YYREEE (reference sequence). This CDR3 region has 16 residues. Trimming at V came to 4 bases and at J to 2 bases, leaving 11 bases not matched to a gene. The CDR3, as DNA: TGTGCCAGCAGCCCGTCCCTAGCGGGTGCCCCCTACGAGCAGTACTTC. This sequence encodes CASSPSLAGAPYEQYF. Complete variable domain (other parts from reference TRBV5-4 and TRBJ2-7): ETGVTQSPTHLIKTRGQQVTLRCSSQSGHNTVSWYQQALGQGPQFIFQYYREEENGRGNFPPRFSGLQFPNYSSELNVNALELDDSALYLCASSPSLAGAPYEQYFGPGTRLTVT.

V is TRBV27 and J is TRBJ2-5, with TRBD2 as a possible D gene (5 bases). Trimming shortened V by 5 bases and J by 4 bases, and 14 bases separated the two germline ends. The CDR3 is 14 amino acids. Germline loops: CDR1 MNHEY, CDR2 SMNVEV (reference sequence). The CDR3 sequence is CASSPSQRSETQYF. DNA for the CDR3: TGTGCCAGCAGTCCGAGCCAGCGGTCAGAGACCCAGTACTTC.

The rearrangement links TRBV3-1 (or the pseudogene TRBV3-2) to TRBJ2-5; 9 nucleotides align to TRBD1. Germline V gene sequence: CDR1 LGHDT, CDR2 YNNKEL (reference sequence). V lost 0 bases, J lost 6 bases, and 5 bases stayed unmatched. This CDR3 is built from 15 residues. Here the CDR3 DNA reads TGTGCCAGCAGCCAAGAACAGGGGGCGAAGCAGACCCAGTACTTC. The encoded protein is CASSQEQGAKQTQYF.

This chain uses TRBV4-2 with TRBJ2-7; 8 bases map to TRBD2. Germline loops: CDR1 LGHNA, CDR2 YNFKEQ. The V gene end was trimmed by 0 bases and the J gene end by 1 base; junction bases not matched to a gene: 14. The CDR3 extends over 19 amino acids. The CDR3 loop is CASSQDRSRGRGGSYEQYF. The CDR3 coding sequence is TGTGCCAGCAGCCAAGATCGGTCCCGGGGCCGGGGGGGGTCCTACGAGCAGTACTTC.

This clone was seen just once. V and J are TRBV7-9 and TRBJ2-3, with 8 bases aligning to TRBD1. The CDR3 runs 16 residues. Unmatched junction bases numbered 11, after V lost 5 bases and J lost 4 bases. The germline gives CDR1 SEHNR, CDR2 FQNEAQ (reference sequence). The CDR3 DNA reads TGTGCCAGCAGCAACCCCGGACAGGGAAACCCAGATACGCAGTATTTT. Translation gives CASSNPGQGNPDTQYF.

The chain employs TRBV27 and TRBJ2-7; 7 nucleotides line up with TRBD2. CDR1 MNHEY and CDR2 SMNVEV come from the germline V gene (reference sequence). The CDR3 has 16 residues. The junction had 9 bases not matched to a gene; V was cut back by 0 bases and J by 4 bases. The CDR3 loop reads CASSLSSGLPPYEQYF. The CDR3 DNA sequence: TGTGCCAGCAGTTTATCGTCGGGACTACCTCCTTACGAGCAGTACTTC.

The rearrangement links TRBV13 to TRBJ1-5; 7 positions agree with TRBD1. This CDR3 has 15 residues. The trim removed 4 bases at V and 1 base at J, leaving 4 bases unmatched. Germline V CDR1 and CDR2: PRHDT, FYEKMQ (reference sequence). CDR3 region: CASSSTGESNQPQHF. In DNA, the CDR3 is TGTGCCAGCAGCTCAACAGGGGAGAGCAATCAGCCCCAGCATTTT.

The rearrangement links TRBV18 to TRBJ2-1; 12 positions agree with TRBD2. The CDR3 totals 15 residues. V gave up 2 bases and J gave up 5 bases; unmatched junction bases: 1. CDR1 is KGHSH, CDR2 LQKENI, per germline. The CDR3 here is CASSPGLAGHNEQFF. DNA of the CDR3: TGTGCCAGCTCACCAGGACTAGCGGGGCACAATGAGCAGTTCTTC.

The rearrangement uses TRBV3-1 (or the pseudogene TRBV3-2) and TRBJ2-5, with D possibly TRBD2 on 5 matching bases. The CDR3 loop spans 15 amino acids. V was cut by 1 base and J by 5 bases, with 14 bases left in between. Per the germline V gene, CDR1 is LGHDT and CDR2 is YNNKEL (reference sequence). CDR3 DNA sequence: TGTGCCAGCAGCCAAGTTGGCCTAGCTGGGGAGACCCAGTACTTC. Translating gives CASSQVGLAGETQYF.

V usage is TRBV7-2 and J usage is TRBJ2-5, with 7 positions matching TRBD2. Germline values: CDR1 SGHTA, CDR2 FQGNSA. Trimming cost V 5 bases and J 9 bases; bases outside gene matches: 15. The CDR3 is made up of 15 amino acids. This CDR3 is CASSPGLWGSGSQYF. In DNA form, the CDR3 reads TGTGCCAGCAGCCCGGGATTGTGGGGTAGCGGGTCCCAGTACTTC.

The rearrangement joins TRBV27 to TRBJ1-4; tentative D call: TRBD1 (6 bases). The V end lost 2 bases, the J end lost 3 bases, and 10 bases lay between the germline ends. Germline-derived CDR1 and CDR2 are MNHEY and SMNVEV (reference sequence). The CDR3 contains 15 residues. The CDR3 reads CASSLNRAANEKLFF. DNA for the CDR3: TGTGCCAGCAGTTTAAACAGGGCAGCTAATGAAAAACTGTTTTTT.

V is TRBV19 and J is TRBJ2-1; 9 bases are a match to TRBD2. V lost 7 bases to trimming and J lost 2 bases; unmatched junction nucleotides: 12. Germline V gene data show CDR1 as LNHDA and CDR2 as SQIVND (reference sequence). This CDR3 has 17 amino acids. In DNA form, the CDR3 reads TGTGCCAGTAAAGCTAACTCGGGACTAGCTCCCTACAATGAGCAGTTCTTC. Amino acids: CASKANSGLAPYNEQFF.

CDR3 nucleotides: TGTGCCAGCAGGTACTCAAATACGCAGTATTTT. Translation gives CASRYSNTQYF. The rearrangement links TRBV12-3 or TRBV12-4 to TRBJ2-3; no clear D. The CDR3 extends over 11 amino acids. Trimming pared 6 bases from V and 7 bases from J, leaving 8 bases between.

The chain employs TRBV11-3 and TRBJ2-1; 9 positions agree with TRBD2. The ends lost 0 bases at V and 9 bases at J; junction bases unmatched: 12. Germline V CDR1 and CDR2: SGHNT, YENEEA. The CDR3 loop spans 17 amino acids. CDR3 in DNA: TGTGCCAGCAGCTTAGATCCGGGTTTAGCGGGAGTCGTTGAGCAGTTCTTC. Amino acids: CASSLDPGLAGVVEQFF.

The rearrangement joins TRBV21-1 to TRBJ2-1; the table's D call, TRBD2, was not checked against the DNA. TRBV21-1 is given as a pseudogene. This CDR3 contains 19 residues. As DNA, the CDR3 is TGTGCCAGCAGCAGACAATGCGGACTAGCGGGAGGGATCACCGATGAGCAGTTCTTC. Translating gives CASSRQCGLAGGITDEQFF.

Written as DNA, the CDR3 is TGTGCCAGCATTAGACTCCATAGCACAGATACGCAGTATTTT. Protein product: CASIRLHSTDTQYF. This rearrangement joins TRBV2 to TRBJ2-3; no definite D call. The CDR3 loop spans 14 amino acids. CDR1 and CDR2 (germline): SNHLY, FYNNEI. V lost 7 bases and J 0 bases, leaving 11 bases between the germline ends.

V is TRBV29-1 and J is TRBJ1-1; the D is unclear. The CDR3 is 13 residues long. V lost 2 bases and J 0 bases, leaving 7 bases between the germline ends. The V gene's germline CDR1 is SQVTM and CDR2 ANQGSEA. Here the CDR3 reads CSVERRLNTEAFF. The CDR3 bases are TGCAGCGTTGAACGGAGGCTGAACACTGAAGCTTTCTTT.